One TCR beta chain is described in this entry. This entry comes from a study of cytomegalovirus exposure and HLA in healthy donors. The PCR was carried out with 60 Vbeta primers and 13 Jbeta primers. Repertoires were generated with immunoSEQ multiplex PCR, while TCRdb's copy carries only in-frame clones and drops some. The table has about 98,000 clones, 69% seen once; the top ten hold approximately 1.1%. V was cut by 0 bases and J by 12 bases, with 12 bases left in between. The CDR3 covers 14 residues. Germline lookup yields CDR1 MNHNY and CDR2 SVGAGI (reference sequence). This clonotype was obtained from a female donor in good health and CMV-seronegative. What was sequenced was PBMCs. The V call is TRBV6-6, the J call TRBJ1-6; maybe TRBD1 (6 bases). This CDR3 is CASSYSGGGKPLHF. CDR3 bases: TGTGCCAGCAGTTACTCTGGGGGGGGCAAACCCCTCCACTTT.